The 30 T cell receptor beta chains below come from one sample, sequenced in a study of blood T cell repertoires in COVID-19. Assay: immunoSEQ multiplex PCR; the TCRdb copy retains only in-frame clones and omits some. The data contain approximately 290,000 clones, approximately 85% of them singletons. Sequenced: PBMCs or T cells enriched from blood (not recorded which). The receptors shown here come from a woman aged 25-40 years who had recovered from COVID-19.

This clone was counted once. J is TRBJ2-2 and V is TRBV5-1, with a weak D call TRBD1 (5 bases). Germline loops: CDR1 SGHRS, CDR2 YFSETQ. This CDR3 has 16 residues. Trimming removed 0 bases from V and 1 base from J, with 10 bases in between. CDR3 nucleotides: TGCGCCAGCAGCTTGGGACAGAAACTGAACACCGGGGAGCTGTTTTTT. Translating it yields CASSLGQKLNTGELFF. Variable domain in full (rest from reference TRBV5-1 and TRBJ2-2): KAGVTQTPRYLIKTRGQQVTLSCSPISGHRSVSWYQQTPGQGLQFLFEYFSETQRNKGNFPGRFSGRQFSNSRSEMNVSTLELGDSALYLCASSLGQKLNTGELFFGEGSRLTVL.

As to this clone: At the DNA level, this CDR3 is encoded by other sequences in the same sample as well. The chain is built from TRBV4-2 and TRBJ2-1; TRBD1 is a possible D gene (5 bases). The germline V gene has CDR1 LGHNA and CDR2 YNFKEQ. The CDR3 runs to 16 residues. V lost 0 bases and J lost 1, with 10 bases in between. In DNA, the CDR3 is TGTGCCAGCAGCCAAGATCTGGCAGGGTCCTACAATGAGCAGTTCTTC. Protein product: CASSQDLAGSYNEQFF.

The chain links TRBV11-2 to TRBJ2-2, with 7 nucleotides matching TRBD1. This CDR3 has 17 residues. Trimming cost V 3 bases and J 4 bases; bases outside gene matches: 11. Germline CDR1 reads SGHAT; CDR2 reads FQNNGV. CDR3: CASSFGGPGQSTGELFF. The CDR3 DNA follows: TGTGCCAGCAGCTTCGGCGGACCGGGACAGAGCACCGGGGAGCTGTTTTTT.

This rearrangement joins TRBV7-2 to TRBJ2-3; 12 bases fit TRBD2. CDR3 size: 19 residues. Trimming took 6 bases from V and 0 from J; bases not matched to a gene: 13. Germline V CDR1 and CDR2: SGHTA, FQGNSA. The CDR3 DNA reads as TGTGCCAGCAGAAAGTTAACTAGCGGGGGGCGATCTAGCACAGATACGCAGTATTTT. Its protein product is CASRKLTSGGRSSTDTQYF.

The table lists this clone with many counts. This sequence joins TRBV16 and TRBJ1-5; TRBD1 matches 7 bases. The trim removed 0 bases at V and 6 bases at J, leaving 8 bases unmatched. This CDR3 comprises 16 residues. Germline CDR1 reads KGHSY; CDR2 reads FQNENV. CDR3 DNA sequence: TGTGCCAGCAGCCAATCTCTTGGGACAGCACCTCAGCCCCAGCATTTT. The encoded protein is CASSQSLGTAPQPQHF.

V is TRBV6-4 and J is TRBJ1-1; perhaps TRBD1 as D (5 bases). Germline V gene lookup returns CDR1 MRHNA and CDR2 SNTAGT. Trimming removed 3 bases from V and 1 base from J, with 12 bases in between. The CDR3 has 15 amino acids. CDR3 loop: CASSEGDWENTEAFF. The CDR3 DNA follows: TGTGCCAGCAGTGAGGGGGACTGGGAGAACACTGAAGCTTTCTTT.

V and J are TRBV28 and TRBJ2-5, with TRBD2 as a possible D gene (6 bases). Between the trimmed V and J ends, which lost 2 bases and 2 bases, there was a span of 9 bases. CDR3 length equals 14 residues. Germline V gene data show CDR1 as MDHEN and CDR2 as SYDVKM. The CDR3 DNA is TGTGCCAGCAGTTTAGGAGGGGCGCAAGAGACCCAGTACTTC. As protein: CASSLGGAQETQYF.

The chain links TRBV11-2 to TRBJ1-2, with D uncertain. Germline CDR1 is SGHAT and CDR2 is FQNNGV. Deletions cut 3 bases from V and 8 bases from J, with 10 bases between. The CDR3 contains 12 residues. CDR3 coding DNA: TGTGCCAGCAGCTTTTCTTCCTCCGGCTACACCTTC. Its protein product is CASSFSSSGYTF.

V gene TRBV4-2 combines with J gene TRBJ2-5, with D possibly matching TRBD2 (6 bases). V was cut by 1 base and J by 5 bases, with 14 bases left in between. This CDR3 has 15 amino acids. The V gene's germline CDR1 is LGHNA and CDR2 YNFKEQ. CDR3 bases: TGTGCCAGCAGCCAAGGGGAACTAGCAGGGGAGACCCAGTACTTC. Translated, it gives CASSQGELAGETQYF.

The chain links TRBV11-2 to TRBJ1-5; a possible D gene is TRBD1 (5 bases). Trimming pared 5 bases from V and 2 bases from J, leaving 16 bases between. CDR3 length: 16 residues. Looked up from germline, CDR1 is SGHAT and CDR2 is FQNNGV. CDR3 nucleotides: TGTGCCAGCAGCCCAGGGAGGAATTTCGGCAATCAGCCCCAGCATTTT. Protein product: CASSPGRNFGNQPQHF.

The V and J genes are TRBV5-4 and TRBJ2-1; 7 positions match TRBD2. V was pared by 4 bases and J by 0 bases, with 7 bases of the junction left unmatched. CDR3 length: 16 residues. The germline V gene has CDR1 SGHNT and CDR2 YYREEE (reference sequence). The CDR3 loop is CASSPQLASSYNEQFF. The CDR3 DNA reads as TGTGCCAGCAGCCCGCAACTAGCGAGCTCCTACAATGAGCAGTTCTTC.

V gene TRBV9 combines with J gene TRBJ2-1; perhaps TRBD1 as D (6 bases). The CDR3 loop spans 16 amino acids. Germline V gene sequence: CDR1 SGDLS, CDR2 YYNGEE. V shed 2 bases and J shed 3 bases, with 15 bases lying between them. Here the CDR3 DNA reads TGTGCCAGCAGCGTTGGGGGCAGTTCCCTCTACAATGAGCAGTTCTTC. It specifies CASSVGGSSLYNEQFF.

This clone was found a few times. The V and J genes are TRBV28 and TRBJ2-3, with a tentative D call TRBD2 (6 bases). CDR3 length: 16 residues. From germline, CDR1 is MDHEN and CDR2 SYDVKM. V was trimmed by 5 bases and J by 2 bases, leaving 17 bases between them. The CDR3 coding sequence is TGTGCCAGCAGTCCTAGTAGCGGAGCCTTCACAGATACGCAGTATTTT. Translation gives CASSPSSGAFTDTQYF.

The chain uses TRBV5-5 and TRBJ1-5; D is unresolved. Germline V gives CDR1 SGHKS, CDR2 YYEKEE (reference sequence). This CDR3 has 15 residues. Trimming removed 0 bases at V and 2 bases at J, with 9 bases between. Written as DNA, the CDR3 is TGTGCCAGCAGCTTGGCCCCCCAGGGCAATCAGCCCCAGCATTTT. Encoded protein: CASSLAPQGNQPQHF.

The rearrangement uses TRBV3-1 (or the pseudogene TRBV3-2) and TRBJ1-1; D might be TRBD1 (6 bases). The CDR3 is 12 residues long. V lost 2 bases and J lost 5, with 6 bases in between. The germline V gene encodes CDR1 LGHDT and CDR2 YNNKEL (reference sequence). CDR3 sequence reads: CASSQQGTEAFF. The CDR3 DNA sequence: TGTGCCAGCAGCCAACAGGGGACTGAAGCTTTCTTT.

This chain connects TRBV19 to TRBJ1-5; TRBD1 matches 9 bases. The trim removed 5 bases at V and 6 bases at J, leaving 5 bases unmatched. CDR3 length equals 14 residues. The V gene's germline CDR1 is LNHDA and CDR2 SQIVND (reference sequence). The CDR3 DNA reads TGTGCCAGTAGTGCCGGGACAGGGTCTCAGCCCCAGCATTTT. Translating it yields CASSAGTGSQPQHF.

The V call is TRBV7-9, the J call TRBJ1-2; D is perhaps TRBD1 (5 bases). CDR3 size: 13 residues. Germline V gene data show CDR1 as SEHNR and CDR2 as FQNEAQ (reference sequence). The V end was cut by 0 bases, the J end by 7 bases, with 9 bases between. The CDR3 protein is CASSLASGPGYTF. The CDR3 nucleotides are TGTGCCAGCAGCTTAGCATCAGGGCCTGGCTACACCTTC.

This rearrangement joins TRBV5-4 to TRBJ2-3; 8 bases fit TRBD2. CDR3 length equals 16 residues. Per the germline V gene, CDR1 is SGHNT and CDR2 is YYREEE (reference sequence). V shed 0 bases and J 1 base; nucleotides not matched to a gene: 4. The CDR3 DNA sequence: TGTGCCAGCAGCTTGGCCTTTAGCGGGGGCACAGATACGCAGTATTTT. Translating it yields CASSLAFSGGTDTQYF.

The chain uses TRBV10-3 and TRBJ2-3; perhaps TRBD1 as D (6 bases). The germline gives CDR1 ENHRY, CDR2 SYGVKD. V was shortened by 11 bases and J by 2 bases, with 17 bases between the two germline ends. CDR3 length: 14 amino acids. This CDR3 reads CARSEGQFTDTQYF. CDR3 nucleotide sequence: TGTGCCCGGTCCGAGGGACAATTCACAGATACGCAGTATTTT.

This clone occurred a few times. This chain joins TRBV15 and TRBJ1-6; tentative D call: TRBD1 (5 bases). The germline V and J ends were trimmed by 5 bases and 0 bases, with 11 bases remaining between them. This CDR3 contains 16 residues. CDR1 and CDR2 from the germline V gene are LNHNV and YYDKDF (reference sequence). DNA for the CDR3: TGTGCCACCAGCCGGACAACGAGCTCCTATAATTCACCCCTCCACTTT. Residues: CATSRTTSSYNSPLHF.

V usage is TRBV7-8 and J usage is TRBJ1-3; 8 nucleotides agree with TRBD1. Losses at the gene ends were 0 bases for V and 0 bases for J; bases not matched to a gene: 4. CDR3 length: 17 amino acids. The germline gives CDR1 SGHVS, CDR2 FQNEAQ. CDR3 in DNA: TGTGCCAGCAGCTTAGCCTTTACAGGGGGCTCTGGAAACACCATATATTTT. This encodes CASSLAFTGGSGNTIYF.

This chain joins TRBV25-1 and TRBJ2-1; TRBD2 agrees at 11 bases. The CDR3 spans 17 residues. Trimming took 4 bases from V and 4 from J; bases not matched to a gene: 9. Germline CDR1 and CDR2: MGHDK and SYGVNS. CDR3 nucleotide sequence: TGTGCCAGCAGTGGATTTTTGGGACTAGCGGCATACAATGAGCAGTTCTTC. It is translated as CASSGFLGLAAYNEQFF.

V gene TRBV7-9 combines with J gene TRBJ2-1; tentative D call: TRBD1 (6 bases). The CDR3 has 19 amino acids. V lost 5 bases and J 7 bases, leaving 30 bases between the germline ends. CDR1 and CDR2 from the germline V gene are SEHNR and FQNEAQ (reference sequence). CDR3 nucleotides: TGTGCCAGCAGCCGGCTCGCTCCGCAGGGGATAGTAGTAGTAAATGAGCAGTTCTTC. Residues: CASSRLAPQGIVVVNEQFF.

This chain connects TRBV29-1 to TRBJ1-1; possibly TRBD1 for D (6 bases). V was trimmed by 4 bases and J by 1 base, leaving 16 bases between them. CDR3 length: 15 amino acids. Germline-derived CDR1 and CDR2 are SQVTM and ANQGSEA. CDR3: CSVGLVYRANTEAFF. Written as DNA, the CDR3 is TGCAGCGTTGGATTAGTGTACAGGGCGAACACTGAAGCTTTCTTT.

The rearrangement links TRBV2 to TRBJ1-1; D ambiguous. V lost 6 bases, J lost 0 bases, and 11 bases lay in between. This CDR3 region has 14 residues. CDR1 is SNHLY, CDR2 FYNNEI, per germline. The CDR3 DNA is TGTGCCAGCAGGGGCAGCCTAATGAACACTGAAGCTTTCTTT. This codes for CASRGSLMNTEAFF.

V and J are TRBV10-3 and TRBJ1-5, with D maybe TRBD1 (6 bases). The ends were cut back, 3 bases at V and 0 bases at J, with 9 bases in the middle. The CDR3 covers 15 residues. Germline CDR1 is ENHRY and CDR2 is SYGVKD. The CDR3, as DNA: TGTGCCATCAGTGATACAGGGAATAGCAATCAGCCCCAGCATTTT. Translation gives CAISDTGNSNQPQHF.

Worth noting for this clone: One end of the junction varies from germline; a read error may be responsible. The chain is built from TRBV28 and TRBJ1-4; D not certain. Germline assignment: CDR1 MDHEN and CDR2 SYDVKM. This CDR3 has 14 residues. The CDR3 spells CASSLFAKYEKLFF. In DNA, the CDR3 is TGCGCCAGCAGTTTATTCGCTAAGTATGAAAAACTGTTTTTT.

The rearrangement uses TRBV2 and TRBJ1-5, with D tentatively TRBD1 (6 bases). The V gene lost 6 bases and the J gene lost 1 base, with 13 bases spanning the gap. The CDR3 runs 15 residues. CDR1 SNHLY and CDR2 FYNNEI come from the germline V gene. CDR3 DNA sequence: TGTGCCAGCAGCCTAACACAGGGAAGCAATCAGCCCCAGCATTTT. It yields the protein CASSLTQGSNQPQHF.

The chain is built from TRBV28 and TRBJ1-2; 8 positions agree with TRBD1. This CDR3 contains 15 residues. Germline-derived CDR1 and CDR2 are MDHEN and SYDVKM. The trim removed 7 bases at V and 2 bases at J, leaving 9 bases unmatched. The CDR3 protein is CASMGSGGLNYGYTF. CDR3 coding DNA: TGTGCCAGCATGGGCTCAGGGGGCTTGAACTATGGCTACACCTTC.

Details on this clone: The sample contains more than one DNA sequence encoding this CDR3. The rearrangement joins TRBV9 to TRBJ1-2; D gene uncertain. Per germline, CDR1 SGDLS and CDR2 YYNGEE. The CDR3 is 13 residues long. The V end was cut by 0 bases, the J end by 5 bases, with 8 bases between. The CDR3 reads CASSVGGDYGYTF. CDR3 coding DNA: TGTGCCAGCAGCGTAGGAGGAGATTATGGCTACACCTTC.